A selection of T cell receptor beta chains follows, all from one sample in a study of CD8+CD57+ T cells in acquired aplastic anemia. TCRdb recomputed calls from the reads with MiXCR, one row per CDR3 protein. This sample has 200,000 to 250,000 distinct CDR3 sequences, with roughly 60% found just once. The sample consisted of sorted CD4+, CD8+, or CD8+CD57+ T cells (not recorded which) from PBMCs. Receptors were obtained from a human donor with aplastic anemia. Each CDR3 is given with its conserved first and last residue. The order of the fields is J gene, clone size, D gene, V gene, CDR3 protein, CDR3 DNA. The D gene is left open where the match is weak. Clone size, where shown, is once, few, many, or a class for clones that have expanded.

TRBJ2-7 many TRBD2 TRBV29-1 CSVEVSGGEQYF TGCAGCGTTGAAGTTTCGGGAGGCGAGCAGTACTTC
TRBJ2-2 - - TRBV24-1 CATSDFPTWADANTGELFF TGTGCCACCAGTGATTTCCCGACCTGGGCGGACGCGAACACCGGGGAGCTGTTTTTT
TRBJ2-1 many TRBD2 TRBV7-9 CASSSGGLRNEQFF TGTGCCAGCAGTAGCGGGGGGCTGCGGAATGAGCAGTTCTTC
TRBJ2-7 - TRBD2 TRBV20-1 CSARDLGTSGGYEQYF TGCAGTGCTAGAGATCTAGGGACTAGCGGGGGGTACGAGCAGTACTTC
TRBJ1-6 - - TRBV9 CASSVGAGSFSYNSPLHF TGTGCCAGCAGCGTAGGCGCGGGGAGTTTCTCCTATAATTCACCCCTCCACTTT
TRBJ2-7 once - TRBV9 CASSLGQGWTYEQYF TGTGCCAGCAGCTTAGGCCAGGGGTGGACCTACGAGCAGTACTTC
TRBJ2-5 - - TRBV6-6 CASSHRDGKTQYF TGTGCCAGCAGTCATAGAGATGGAAAGACCCAGTACTTC
TRBJ2-3 - - TRBV7-6 CASSLEGLPSTDTQYF TGTGCCAGCAGCTTAGAGGGACTCCCCAGCACAGATACGCAGTATTTT
TRBJ2-2 - - TRBV10-3 CAIGTGNTRELFF TGTGCCATCGGCACAGGCAACACCAGGGAGCTGTTTTTT
TRBJ1-1 - - TRBV10-3 CAISERDTVNTEAFF TGTGCCATCAGTGAGAGGGACACAGTGAACACTGAAGCTTTCTTT
TRBJ2-7 - - TRBV10-3 CATNQPRGLTQYF TGTGCCACCAACCAGCCTAGGGGTCTGACGCAGTACTTC
TRBJ2-2 many - TRBV29-1 CSGFEGDTGELFF TGCAGCGGGTTTGAGGGGGACACCGGGGAGCTGTTTTTT
TRBJ1-6 - - TRBV27 CASGPGDSPLHF TGTGCCAGCGGTCCGGGGGATTCACCCCTCCACTTT
TRBJ2-1 - TRBD2 TRBV7-2 CASSLEASGTYNEQFF TGTGCCAGCAGCTTAGAGGCTAGCGGGACTTACAATGAGCAGTTCTTC
TRBJ2-1 - TRBD2 TRBV9 CASSVGTSGGNEQFF TGTGCCAGCAGCGTAGGGACTAGCGGGGGTAATGAGCAGTTCTTC
TRBJ1-5 - - TRBV3-1 CASSHFESNQPQHF TGTGCCAGCAGCCATTTCGAGAGCAATCAGCCCCAGCATTTT
TRBJ2-2 - TRBD2 TRBV5-1 CASSHPTSGGRYTGELFF TGTGCCAGCAGCCATCCGACTAGCGGGGGACGATACACCGGGGAGCTGTTTTTT
TRBJ2-2 - TRBD1 TRBV9 CASSVVGTGSAGELFF TGTGCCAGCAGCGTAGTTGGGACAGGGTCGGCCGGGGAGCTGTTTTTT
TRBJ1-2 - TRBD1 TRBV7-8 CASSASAVGDRDRGYTF TGTGCCAGCAGCGCATCCGCGGTCGGAGACAGGGACCGAGGCTACACCTTC
TRBJ2-7 many - TRBV27 CASSLGGRWYYEQYF TGTGCCAGCAGTTTAGGGGGTCGATGGTACTACGAGCAGTACTTC
TRBJ2-5 - TRBD1 TRBV20-1 CSATRDRGLGQPQYF TGCAGTGCTACCCGTGACAGGGGGCTTGGTCAGCCCCAGTACTTC
TRBJ2-7 - - TRBV7-9 CASSQVVAGTYEQYF TGTGCCAGCAGCCAAGTGGTGGCAGGAACCTACGAGCAGTACTTC
TRBJ2-5 once - TRBV5-6 CASSFGQGGNETQYF TGTGCCAGCAGCTTCGGACAGGGAGGGAATGAGACCCAGTACTTC
TRBJ2-7 - - TRBV6-5 CASSPNPRSYEQYF TGTGCCAGTAGTCCCAACCCCAGGTCCTACGAGCAGTACTTC
TRBJ2-6 - TRBD1 TRBV5-4 CASSETGTGVSGANVLTF TGTGCCAGCAGTGAGACCGGGACAGGAGTATCTGGGGCCAACGTCCTGACTTTC
TRBJ2-1 - TRBD2 TRBV10-3 CASGTSGIYNEQFF TGTGCCTCCGGGACTAGCGGGATTTACAATGAGCAGTTCTTC
TRBJ2-7 once TRBD1 TRBV19 CASRTAGGQGVYEQYF TGTGCCAGTAGAACGGCCGGAGGACAGGGGGTCTACGAGCAGTACTTC
TRBJ2-1 - - TRBV20-1 CSAREHGNEQFF TGCAGTGCTAGAGAGCACGGTAATGAGCAGTTCTTC
TRBJ2-3 - - TRBV5-1 CASSLGFGGTDTQYF TGCGCCAGCAGCTTGGGGTTTGGGGGGACAGATACGCAGTATTTT
TRBJ2-2 - - TRBV14 CASSQDRATGELFF TGTGCCAGCAGCCAAGACAGGGCCACCGGGGAGCTGTTTTTT
TRBJ1-2 - - TRBV7-2 CASSLVGGGDYGYTF TGTGCCAGCAGCTTAGTAGGGGGAGGTGACTATGGCTACACCTTC
TRBJ2-7 few TRBD1 TRBV29-1 CSVQTGTGGTSEQYF TGCAGCGTTCAAACTGGGACAGGGGGAACCTCCGAGCAGTACTTC
TRBJ2-5 few - TRBV2 CASSVGWGVETQYF TGTGCCAGCAGTGTTGGTTGGGGCGTGGAGACCCAGTACTTC
TRBJ2-7 - - TRBV10-3 CAISETSRGEQYF TGTGCCATCAGTGAGACGTCAAGGGGCGAGCAGTACTTC
TRBJ2-7 - - TRBV9 CASSGAGGLGEQYF TGTGCCAGCAGCGGGGCAGGGGGGTTAGGCGAGCAGTACTTC
TRBJ1-2 - - TRBV20-1 CSAGTGRDYGYTF TGCAGTGCCGGCACGGGGCGCGACTATGGCTACACCTTC
TRBJ2-1 - TRBD2 TRBV9 CASSGTSLVNEQFF TGTGCCAGCAGCGGGACTAGCCTTGTCAATGAGCAGTTCTTC
TRBJ2-7 - - TRBV12-3/TRBV12-4 CASSLEATYEQYF TGTGCCAGCAGTTTGGAAGCAACCTACGAGCAGTACTTC
TRBJ2-5 - TRBD2 TRBV20-1 CSAFLAGEETQYF TGCAGTGCTTTCCTAGCGGGGGAGGAGACCCAGTACTTC
TRBJ2-3 - - TRBV2 CASSGGTHADTQYF TGTGCCAGCAGTGGGGGGACTCACGCGGATACGCAGTATTTT
TRBJ1-6 many - TRBV20-1 CSASWRDWDSPLHF TGCAGTGCTAGTTGGAGGGATTGGGATTCACCCCTCCACTTT
TRBJ1-6 - - TRBV5-4 CASSLDRAGNSPLHF TGTGCCAGCAGCTTGGACAGGGCGGGGAATTCACCCCTCCACTTT
TRBJ2-2 few - TRBV7-2 CASSLVSSSNGELFF TGTGCCAGCAGCTTAGTCTCTAGCAGTAACGGGGAGCTGTTTTTT
TRBJ2-7 once - TRBV7-7 CASSLASRASYEQYF TGTGCCAGCAGCTTAGCTTCCCGGGCCTCCTACGAGCAGTACTTC
TRBJ2-7 - TRBD1 TRBV29-1 CSVLVQGARYAYF TGCAGCGTTCTGGTTCAGGGGGCGCGGTATGCCTACTTC
TRBJ1-1 - TRBD1 TRBV24-1 CVLHRGVNTEAFF TGTGTCCTGCACAGGGGTGTGAACACTGAAGCTTTCTTT
TRBJ2-2 - - TRBV5-5 CASSLNLVGSGELFF TGTGCCAGCAGCTTGAATCTCGTAGGGTCCGGGGAGCTGTTTTTT
TRBJ2-7 few TRBD1 TRBV9 CASSAGQGIYEQYF TGTGCCAGCAGCGCGGGACAGGGGATCTACGAGCAGTACTTC
TRBJ2-1 - TRBD1 TRBV19 CASSRGTGLYNEQFF TGTGCCAGTAGTAGGGGGACAGGATTATACAATGAGCAGTTCTTC
TRBJ1-5 - - TRBV20-1 CSARSVSNQPQHF TGCAGTGCTAGATCGGTTAGCAATCAGCCCCAGCATTTT
TRBJ1-4 few TRBD1 TRBV29-1 CSVGQGGEKLFF TGCAGCGTCGGACAGGGAGGGGAAAAACTGTTTTTT
TRBJ1-6 - - TRBV10-3 CASSAGWGQSSSSPLHF TGTGCCAGCAGTGCTGGTTGGGGACAATCTAGTTCGTCACCCCTCCACTTT
TRBJ1-5 - TRBD1 TRBV20-1 CSASDGRQGGLQPQHF TGCAGTGCTAGTGACGGGAGACAGGGGGGTTTACAGCCCCAGCATTTT
TRBJ2-5 - - TRBV5-1 CASSSQGPQYF TGCGCCAGCAGCTCACAGGGACCCCAGTACTTC
TRBJ2-2 - TRBD2 TRBV14 CASSLTSGYTGELFF TGTGCCAGCAGCCTCACTAGCGGTTACACCGGGGAGCTGTTTTTT